This T cell receptor beta chain emerged from a study of neurological immune-mediated disorders. This clonotype was recorded many times. The target antigen is unknown. The study built unsorted libraries from 2 million PBMCs kept at -80 C. Germline V gene data show CDR1 as ENHRY and CDR2 as SYGVKD. CDR3 length: 17 amino acids. The V segment lost 3 bases and the J segment 4 bases; nucleotides outside the gene matches: 8. Study results and caveats: Whereas HTLV-1-associated myelopathy showed the most TCR clonal expansion, multiple sclerosis showed the least, with levels below those of healthy controls.

TCRdb passed the 5' RACE reads through MiXCR, listing each CDR3 protein once. The sample contains 77,000 or so distinct CDR3 sequences, roughly 9.9% of which appear only once. The V call is TRBV10-3, the J call TRBJ2-1; 11 positions match TRBD1. Sequencing was carried out using PBMCs. The clonotype comes from a man over 45 in good health. DNA for the CDR3: TGTGCCATCAGTGATTATGGGACAGGGGGTCGATACAATGAGCAGTTCTTC. This translates into CAISDYGTGGRYNEQFF.